This T cell receptor (beta chain) was captured in a study of shared clonotypes between healthy human individuals. Notes on the study in general: Naive CD4 clonotypes were shared across several donors at about 5.2%. What naive subsets generally showed was a larger estimated richness than memory subsets showed. Among donors, sharing of clonotypes was expected to be affected by sequencing depth.

The germline CDR1 and CDR2 sequences are SGHRS and YFSETQ. The CDR3 covers 16 residues. The V gene end was trimmed by 4 bases and the J gene end by 6 bases; junction bases not matched to a gene: 12. The data were produced by immunoSEQ multiplex PCR, yet TCRdb's version contains in-frame clones alone and is incomplete. Found here are about 1.4 million clones, roughly 95% of them singletons; the top ten hold approximately 1.2%. With respect to this clone: Antigen: not known.

Donors comprised only Caucasian adults living in Nashville, Tennessee. The clonotype was recovered from a young man in good health. The rearrangement uses TRBV5-1 and TRBJ2-1; 8 nucleotides align to TRBD2. Input material: naive CD4+ T cells sorted from blood. Indicated subset: CD45RA+ positively selected. In DNA form, the CDR3 reads TGCGCCAGCAGCACGTCCGGGACTAGTTTGAGCAATGAGCAGTTCTTC. Encoded protein: CASSTSGTSLSNEQFF.